This T cell receptor (beta chain) was profiled in a study of shared clonotypes between healthy human individuals. Measured with immunoSEQ multiplex PCR; TCRdb has only the in-frame clones, and not every one. Altogether approximately 500,000 clones are present, 90% to 96% being singletons, with the ten largest covering roughly 0.06%. The source is a woman in her twenties or thirties in good health. The sample consisted of naive CD4+ T cells sorted from blood. Subset in this sample: CD45RA+ positively selected.

This CDR3 reads CASSIGVAGRDEQYF. For the CDR3, the DNA is TGTGCCAGTAGTATAGGTGTGGCGGGACGCGACGAGCAGTACTTC. V gene TRBV19 combines with J gene TRBJ2-5, with D possibly TRBD2 on 6 matching bases. The J call is doubtful: the DNA matches TRBJ2-7 better. The germline V gene has CDR1 LNHDA and CDR2 SQIVND (reference sequence). The CDR3 is 15 residues long.